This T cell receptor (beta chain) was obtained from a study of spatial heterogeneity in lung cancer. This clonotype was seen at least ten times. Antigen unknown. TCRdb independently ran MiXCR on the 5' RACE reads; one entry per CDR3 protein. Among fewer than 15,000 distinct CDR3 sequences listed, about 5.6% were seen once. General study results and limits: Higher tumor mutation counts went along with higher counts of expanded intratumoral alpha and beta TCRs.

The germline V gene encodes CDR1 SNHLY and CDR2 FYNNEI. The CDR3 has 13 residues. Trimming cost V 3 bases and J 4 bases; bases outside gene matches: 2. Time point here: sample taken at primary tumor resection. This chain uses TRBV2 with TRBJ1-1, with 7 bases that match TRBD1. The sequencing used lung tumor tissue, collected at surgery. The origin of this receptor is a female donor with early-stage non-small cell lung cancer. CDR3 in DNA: TGTGCCAGCAGTGACAGGGGGGTCACTGAAGCTTTCTTT. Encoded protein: CASSDRGVTEAFF.